This T cell receptor beta chain was retrieved from a study of cytomegalovirus exposure and HLA in healthy donors. This clone showed up just once. Antigen unknown. Amplification used 60 Vbeta primers and 13 Jbeta primers. Only in-frame clones appear in the TCRdb table, and some are missing; sequencing was by immunoSEQ multiplex PCR. This sample has under 200,000 clones; around three quarters occur once, and the top ten carry approximately 2.2%. Overall study results and limits: Based on reports, TCR beta sequences accurately predicted HLA-A and HLA-B alleles for most subjects.

The CDR3 length is 15 residues. Germline V lookup: CDR1 SGHDN, CDR2 FVKESK. After removal of 6 bases from V and 3 bases from J, the junction contained 9 bases not matched to a gene. This receptor was obtained from a woman aged 25-40 years in good health and CMV-seropositive. Material: PBMCs. This chain links TRBV14 with TRBJ2-7, with 9 bases lining up with TRBD1. CDR3 in DNA: TGTGCCAGCAGAAAAAGGGGGACAGGGAACTACGAGCAGTACTTC. Protein: CASRKRGTGNYEQYF.